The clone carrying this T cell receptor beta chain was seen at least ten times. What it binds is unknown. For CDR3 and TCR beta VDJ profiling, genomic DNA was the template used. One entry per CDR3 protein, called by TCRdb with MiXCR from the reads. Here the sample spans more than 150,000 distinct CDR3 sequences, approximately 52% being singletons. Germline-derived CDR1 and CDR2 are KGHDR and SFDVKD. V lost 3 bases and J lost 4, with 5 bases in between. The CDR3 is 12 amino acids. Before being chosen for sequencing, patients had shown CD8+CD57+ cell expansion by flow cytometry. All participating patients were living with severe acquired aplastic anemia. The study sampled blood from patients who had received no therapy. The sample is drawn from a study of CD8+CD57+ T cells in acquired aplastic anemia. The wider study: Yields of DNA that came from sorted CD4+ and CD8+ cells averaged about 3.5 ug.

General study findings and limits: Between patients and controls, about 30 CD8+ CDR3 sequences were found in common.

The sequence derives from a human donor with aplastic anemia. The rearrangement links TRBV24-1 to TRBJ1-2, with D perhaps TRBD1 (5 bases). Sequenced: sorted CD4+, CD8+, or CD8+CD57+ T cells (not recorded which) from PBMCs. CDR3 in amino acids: CATSDGAYGYTF. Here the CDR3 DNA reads TGTGCCACCAGTGATGGGGCCTATGGCTACACCTTC.